These T cell receptor beta chains were read from a single sample in a study of metastatic and nonmetastatic thyroid tumors. TCRdb re-called the PCR reads with MiXCR. The table includes about 20,000 clones, around a sixth detected once. Sequenced: blood. Source of these receptors: a female donor with papillary thyroid cancer or a benign thyroid nodule (not recorded which). Some clones in this sample may be carry-over from other donors' samples. Both conserved end residues are trimmed from each CDR3. Each record gives: CDR3 protein, V gene, CDR3 length.

cdr3_aa: ATSASGDYNEQF
v_call: TRBV10-3
cdr3_length: 12

cdr3_aa: ASSLDLAGKETQY
v_call: TRBV5-5
cdr3_length: 13

cdr3_aa: ASSFTGGSDTQY
v_call: TRBV5-1
cdr3_length: 12

cdr3_aa: ASGLYSGTPAYEQY
v_call: TRBV12-5
cdr3_length: 14

cdr3_aa: ASSRTGGEETQY
v_call: TRBV3-1
cdr3_length: 12

cdr3_aa: ASMVPGCISYGYT
v_call: TRBV19
cdr3_length: 13

cdr3_aa: ASSMLTGLAKNIQY
v_call: TRBV5-6
cdr3_length: 14

cdr3_aa: ASRPEENANTGELF
v_call: TRBV6-2/TRBV6-3
cdr3_length: 14

cdr3_aa: ASTDTGTPNYEQY
v_call: TRBV7-2
cdr3_length: 13

cdr3_aa: SARDAAVPTGELF
v_call: TRBV20-1
cdr3_length: 13

cdr3_aa: ASTYTPGRYGYT
v_call: TRBV7-2
cdr3_length: 12

cdr3_aa: ASSNRAEETQY
v_call: TRBV7-9
cdr3_length: 11

cdr3_aa: ASTLTGGWPYT
v_call: TRBV6-1
cdr3_length: 11

cdr3_aa: SASRQSMTEAF
v_call: TRBV20-1
cdr3_length: 11

cdr3_aa: ASRTLGLEEIFNEQF
v_call: TRBV6-5
cdr3_length: 15

cdr3_aa: ATSVYHTTGELF
v_call: TRBV24-1
cdr3_length: 12